This is a list of T cell receptor beta chains from one sample in a study of blood T cell repertoires in COVID-19. TCRdb's table, derived via immunoSEQ multiplex PCR, lists solely in-frame clones and lacks some. The table includes approximately 270,000 clones, 80% to 90% detected once. Sequenced: PBMCs or T cells enriched from blood (not recorded which). The receptors were sampled from a woman aged 45-60 years who had recovered from COVID-19. The CDR3 runs from the conserved cysteine through the conserved F or W. A D gene is named only where the DNA matches it firmly. Clone size is not always given. Where it is, it says once, few, many or a class for expanded clones.

J gene	D gene	V gene	clone size	CDR3 DNA	CDR3 protein
TRBJ1-2	-	TRBV5-6	-	TGTGCCAGCAGCGGAAGTCCCCCGGGAGCGACTAACTATGGCTACACCTTC	CASSGSPPGATNYGYTF
TRBJ1-3	-	TRBV10-3	-	TGTGCCATGACAGGCCTTGGGCCTGGAAACACCATATATTTT	CAMTGLGPGNTIYF
TRBJ2-3	-	TRBV5-1	-	TGCGCCAGCAGCTTGGGGGCTAACAGGGTGGCAGATACGCAGTATTTT	CASSLGANRVADTQYF
TRBJ1-1	-	TRBV7-2	-	TGTGCCAGCAGTAGGGGGACTGAAGCTTTCTTT	CASSRGTEAFF
TRBJ2-2	TRBD2	TRBV9	-	TGTGCCAGCAGCGTAGTACCAGCGGGAGGGCCGAACGGGGAGCTGTTTTTT	CASSVVPAGGPNGELFF
TRBJ2-1	-	TRBV14	-	TGTGCCAGCAGCCTCCAGGGGTTGATCAATGAGCAGTTCTTC	CASSLQGLINEQFF
TRBJ2-7	TRBD1	TRBV7-2	-	TGTGCCAGCAGCCCAATGAGGGGGGGACAGGGCTACGAGCAGTACTTC	CASSPMRGGQGYEQYF
TRBJ2-5	-	TRBV29-1	-	TGCAGCGTTGAAGAGCCAACTAGCCCGGGTGAGACCCAGTACTTC	CSVEEPTSPGETQYF
TRBJ1-3	-	TRBV7-2	few	TGTGCCAGCAGGGGACCGGGACTCTCTGGAAACACCATATATTTT	CASRGPGLSGNTIYF
TRBJ2-2	-	TRBV11-2	-	TGTGCCAGCAGCATCCCCGGGTTTAACACCGGGGAGCTGTTTTTT	CASSIPGFNTGELFF
TRBJ1-4	TRBD1	TRBV27	-	TGTGCCAGCAGGGGACAGGGAAGTTACGAAAAACTGTTTTTT	CASRGQGSYEKLFF
TRBJ1-4	-	TRBV15	-	TGTGCCACCAGTTCCGCAGGGCCAAGTGAAAAACTGTTTTTT	CATSSAGPSEKLFF
TRBJ2-7	-	TRBV5-1	-	TGCGCCAGCAGCCCGGGATTCGGGGGCGAGCAGTACTTC	CASSPGFGGEQYF
TRBJ1-3	TRBD1	TRBV18	-	TGTGCCAGCTCACCACCAGGGACAGGGGAGAACACCATATATTTT	CASSPPGTGENTIYF
TRBJ1-5	TRBD1	TRBV7-3	-	TGTGCCAGCAGCTTAAATGGGACAGGGTTGAATAGCAATCAGCCCCAGCATTTT	CASSLNGTGLNSNQPQHF